The 22 T cell receptor beta chains reported below all come from one sample, sequenced in a study of memory CD4+ T cells and cytomegalovirus serostatus. The sort gate was single viable CD3+CD4+CD8-CD45RO+ cells for memory CD4+ T cells. Sequencing was performed with immunoSEQ multiplex PCR; in TCRdb, only in-frame clones are kept and a portion is missing. Of about 75,000 clones listed, roughly three quarters are singletons. The sample taken for sequencing was memory CD4+ T cells from blood. These receptors were obtained from an adult in good health and CMV-seropositive.

This chain's CDR3 is CASSRFSDTEAFF. CDR3 coding DNA: TGCGCCAGCAGTCGTTTTTCGGATACTGAAGCTTTCTTT. The chain carries TRBV10-2 and TRBJ1-1; D is uncertain. The length of the CDR3 is 13 residues. V was pared by 5 bases and J by 5 bases, with 12 bases between. Germline lookup yields CDR1 WSHSY and CDR2 SAAADI.

V is TRBV5-6 and J is TRBJ2-2; 10 bases match TRBD2. Germline values: CDR1 SGHDT, CDR2 YYEEEE. V lost 2 bases to trimming and J lost 1 base; unmatched junction nucleotides: 2. This CDR3 is built from 16 residues. The CDR3 DNA is TGTGCCAGCAGCTTTCCTAGCGGGAGGAACACCGGGGAGCTGTTTTTT. The encoded protein is CASSFPSGRNTGELFF.

V is TRBV5-4 and J is TRBJ1-2; D is possibly TRBD1 (6 bases). V lost 7 bases, J lost 2 bases, and 12 bases lay in between. The CDR3 is 13 amino acids. The germline gives CDR1 SGHNT, CDR2 YYREEE (reference sequence). This CDR3 reads CASSGGQNYGYTF. The CDR3 bases are TGTGCCAGCTCTGGAGGACAGAACTATGGCTACACCTTC.

The genes are TRBV11-2 and TRBJ1-2; D perhaps matches TRBD1 (6 bases). V lost 2 bases and J 7 bases, leaving 17 bases between the germline ends. Looked up from germline, CDR1 is SGHAT and CDR2 is FQNNGV. CDR3 length: 15 amino acids. The CDR3 DNA reads TGTGCCAGCAGCTTACTTTCGGGGGGCGGTGGTGGCTACACCTTC. The encoded protein is CASSLLSGGGGGYTF.

The chain employs TRBV5-4 and TRBJ2-3, with D possibly matching TRBD2 (6 bases). The CDR3 is 15 residues long. CDR1 and CDR2 (germline): SGHNT, YYREEE (reference sequence). V was trimmed by 0 bases and J by 0 bases, leaving 8 bases between them. CDR3 residues: CASSLGRGSTDTQYF. The CDR3 bases are TGTGCCAGCAGCTTGGGGAGGGGAAGCACAGATACGCAGTATTTT.

Details on this clone: Compared with germline, one end of the junction differs, possibly owing to a read error. The V gene is TRBV6-5, the J gene TRBJ1-4; weak D call: TRBD1 (5 bases). Germline CDR1 is MNHEY and CDR2 is SVGAGI. CDR3 length: 14 amino acids. The CDR3 sequence is CASTSSGAQAELVF. In DNA, the CDR3 is TGTGCCAGCACCTCTAGCGGGGCCCAAGCGGAACTGGTTTTT.

This sequence joins TRBV2 and TRBJ2-1; 8 nucleotides align to TRBD2. The V gene end was trimmed by 2 bases and the J gene end by 10 bases; junction bases not matched to a gene: 10. Germline V gene sequence: CDR1 SNHLY, CDR2 FYNNEI. This CDR3 comprises 15 residues. CDR3 sequence reads: CASSELPAGAREQFF. The CDR3 nucleotides read TGTGCCAGCAGTGAACTCCCAGCGGGGGCCCGCGAGCAGTTCTTC.

The rearrangement uses TRBV27 and TRBJ2-3, with D perhaps TRBD1 or TRBD2 (5 bases each). Per the germline V gene, CDR1 is MNHEY and CDR2 is SMNVEV (reference sequence). The germline V and J ends were trimmed by 1 base and 9 bases, with 17 bases remaining between them. The CDR3 totals 15 residues. The CDR3 region is CASSLFGDFRGTQYF. As DNA, the CDR3 is TGTGCCAGCAGTTTATTTGGGGATTTCCGGGGCACGCAGTATTTT.

The chain carries TRBV6-6 and TRBJ2-2; D not resolved. The CDR3 spans 13 residues. Germline CDR1 reads MNHNY; CDR2 reads SVGAGI (reference sequence). V was shortened by 0 bases and J by 4 bases, with 3 bases between the two germline ends. This CDR3 is CASSYSFTGELFF. DNA for the CDR3: TGTGCCAGCAGTTACTCGTTCACCGGGGAGCTGTTTTTT.

V and J are TRBV6-1 and TRBJ1-1; the D gene is possibly TRBD1 (5 bases). CDR3 length: 15 amino acids. CDR1 is MNHNS and CDR2 is SASEGT in the germline V gene. Trimming cost V 6 bases and J 12 bases, with 26 bases left between them. In DNA, the CDR3 is TGTGCCAGCAGCCGAGACCGGGGACCGCTGAAGACGACTTTCTTT. Residues: CASSRDRGPLKTTFF.

This clone has a single count. The rearrangement uses TRBV7-2 and TRBJ1-2; no clear D gene. The length of the CDR3 is 14 residues. CDR1 and CDR2 (germline): SGHTA, FQGNSA. Trimming left V 1 base short and J 7 bases short, with 13 bases between. CDR3 in DNA: TGTGCCAGCAGCTTAGACCCACAGATTGGTGGCTACACCTTC. It is translated as CASSLDPQIGGYTF.

The chain recombines TRBV18 with TRBJ2-5; D might be TRBD1 or TRBD2, each matching 5 bases. This CDR3 spans 15 amino acids. V was pared by 1 base and J by 5 bases, with 14 bases between. Per the germline V gene, CDR1 is KGHSH and CDR2 is LQKENI. In DNA form, the CDR3 reads TGTGCCAGCTCACCACTAAGGACATCGGGGGAGACCCAGTACTTC. It codes for CASSPLRTSGETQYF. The whole variable domain, filled in from reference TRBV18 and TRBJ2-5, reads NAGVMQNPRHLVRRRGQEARLRCSPMKGHSHVYWYRQLPEEGLKFMVYLQKENIIDESGMPKERFSAEFPKEGPSILRIQQVVRGDSAAYFCASSPLRTSGETQYFGPGTRLLVL.

This clone was observed a few times. The CDR3 nucleotides are TGTGCCAGCAGTTACCTGGGACAGCCAAAAGGGGAGCTGTTTTTT. Protein sequence: CASSYLGQPKGELFF. This sequence joins TRBV6-6 and TRBJ2-2, with TRBD1 matching over 7 bases. The germline V gene encodes CDR1 MNHNY and CDR2 SVGAGI (reference sequence). The J segment lost 8 bases and the V segment lost 2 bases, leaving 8 bases of the junction unmatched. The CDR3 length is 15 residues.

The rearrangement joins TRBV4-3 to TRBJ2-2; 7 bases are shared with TRBD2. The trim removed 2 bases at V and 4 bases at J, leaving 7 bases unmatched. Germline V gene lookup returns CDR1 LGHNA and CDR2 YSLEER. The CDR3 sequence is 16 residues long. The CDR3 protein is CASSQPSSGTTGELFF. DNA of the CDR3: TGCGCCAGCAGCCAACCCTCTAGCGGTACCACCGGGGAGCTGTTTTTT.

V usage is TRBV9 and J usage is TRBJ2-3, with a tentative D call TRBD1 (6 bases). The CDR3 covers 12 residues. CDR1 and CDR2 (germline): SGDLS, YYNGEE. V was shortened by 2 bases and J by 9 bases, with 10 bases between the two germline ends. CDR3: CASSVNRETQYF. The CDR3 DNA follows: TGTGCCAGCAGCGTTAACAGGGAAACGCAGTATTTT.

The genes are TRBV4-3 and TRBJ1-2; D is unclear. Germline V CDR1 and CDR2: LGHNA, YSLEER. The CDR3 is 15 amino acids. The V end was cut by 0 bases, the J end by 5 bases, with 13 bases between. The CDR3 DNA is TGCGCCAGCAGCCAAGACCCCGCCGGCGCGTATGGCTACACCTTC. Amino acid sequence: CASSQDPAGAYGYTF.

CDR3 bases: TGTGCCAGCAGGGAGCCGGGGGCCGAGGAGACCCAGTACTTC. It specifies CASREPGAEETQYF. This chain uses TRBV19 with TRBJ2-5; tentatively, D is TRBD1 or TRBD2 (6 bases each). CDR1 and CDR2 from the germline V gene are LNHDA and SQIVND (reference sequence). The CDR3 contains 14 residues. Trimming took 9 bases from V and 5 from J, leaving 19 bases between them.

The chain uses TRBV27 and TRBJ2-7; no clear D gene. V lost 2 bases to trimming and J lost 0 bases, with 11 bases between them. Germline V CDR1 and CDR2: MNHEY, SMNVEV (reference sequence). CDR3 length: 15 residues. In DNA form, the CDR3 reads TGTGCCAGCAGTTTACGGCCCCCTATCTCCTACGAGCAGTACTTC. Translating it yields CASSLRPPISYEQYF.

This clone appeared once. In nucleotides, the CDR3 is TGTGCCAGCAGCTTGGGGCCGGAGGAGGCCGGAGAGACCCAGTACTTC. This sequence encodes CASSLGPEEAGETQYF. The rearrangement uses TRBV5-4 and TRBJ2-5; perhaps TRBD2 as D (5 bases). V shed 0 bases and J shed 4 bases, with 16 bases lying between them. The CDR3 consists of 16 residues. Germline V lookup: CDR1 SGHNT, CDR2 YYREEE (reference sequence).

V is TRBV27 and J is TRBJ2-2, with 8 bases fitting TRBD2. The CDR3 contains 14 residues. The germline CDR1 and CDR2 sequences are MNHEY and SMNVEV (reference sequence). V trimming: 8 bases; J trimming: 1 base; junction bases outside the gene matches: 3. Here the CDR3 DNA reads TGTGCCAGCGGCAGCGGGGGGAACACCGGGGAGCTGTTTTTT. This translates into CASGSGGNTGELFF.

The chain combines TRBV28 with TRBJ2-1; TRBD2 aligns across 15 bases. V lost 6 bases to trimming and J lost 15 bases; unmatched junction nucleotides: 12. The CDR3 totals 15 residues. Germline V gene lookup returns CDR1 MDHEN and CDR2 SYDVKM. CDR3 in DNA: TGTGCCAGCAGCAAGCCCGGACTAGCGGGGGGGCAGGGGTTCTTC. It is translated as CASSKPGLAGGQGFF.

This chain links TRBV18 with TRBJ1-5; maybe TRBD1 (5 bases). Germline V gene sequence: CDR1 KGHSH, CDR2 LQKENI. Trimming shortened V by 4 bases and J by 2 bases, and 21 bases separated the two germline ends. The CDR3 length is 18 residues. The CDR3 protein is CASSLLPPGEIGNQPQHF. CDR3 in DNA: TGTGCCAGCTCACTCCTACCCCCGGGGGAGATAGGCAATCAGCCCCAGCATTTT. The full variable domain, in which reference TRBV18 and TRBJ1-5 provide the parts outside the CDR3, is NAGVMQNPRHLVRRRGQEARLRCSPMKGHSHVYWYRQLPEEGLKFMVYLQKENIIDESGMPKERFSAEFPKEGPSILRIQQVVRGDSAAYFCASSLLPPGEIGNQPQHFGDGTRLSIL.